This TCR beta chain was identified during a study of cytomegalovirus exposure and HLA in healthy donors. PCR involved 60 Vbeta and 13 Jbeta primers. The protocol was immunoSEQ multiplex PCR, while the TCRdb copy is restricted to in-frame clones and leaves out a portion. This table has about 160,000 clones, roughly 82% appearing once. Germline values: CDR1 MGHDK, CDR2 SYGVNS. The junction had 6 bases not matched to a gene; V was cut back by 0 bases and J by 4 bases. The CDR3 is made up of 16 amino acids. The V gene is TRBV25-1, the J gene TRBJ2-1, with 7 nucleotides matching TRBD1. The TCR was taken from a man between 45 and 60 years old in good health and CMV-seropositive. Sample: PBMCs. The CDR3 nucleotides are TGTGCCAGCAGTGAATATAAGGGGGCTCAGTACAATGAGCAGTTCTTC. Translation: CASSEYKGAQYNEQFF.